Below are 21 T cell receptor beta chains sequenced from a single sample in a study of beta chain features in type 1 diabetes. Study results and caveats: A moderate, significant TCRB CDR3 shortening appeared in type 1 diabetes across four CD4+ subsets.

Sequenced material consisted of expressed TCRB transcripts (all of the isolated RNA was reverse transcribed). Generated by immunoSEQ multiplex PCR, the TCRdb table keeps only in-frame clones and is missing some. The sample lists roughly 340,000 clones, roughly 13% seen once, with about 0.016% in the top ten. No antigen is known for these receptors. Material for sequencing was naive CD4+ T cells from blood. These receptors came from a woman between 18 and 30 years old with type 1 diabetes.

This clone was seen a few times. The chain uses TRBV10-2 and TRBJ2-1, with D possibly being TRBD1 (5 bases). The V gene's germline CDR1 is WSHSY and CDR2 SAAADI. The V and J ends lost 3 bases and 4 bases respectively, with 7 bases between them. The CDR3 has 13 amino acids. This chain's CDR3 is CASSDRAYNEQFF. DNA of the CDR3: TGCGCCAGCAGTGACAGGGCGTACAATGAGCAGTTCTTC.

The chain links TRBV18 to TRBJ2-7; 12 nucleotides line up with TRBD2. Germline CDR1 reads KGHSH; CDR2 reads LQKENI. The CDR3 is made up of 16 amino acids. The junction had 6 bases not matched to a gene; V was cut back by 1 base and J by 5 bases. The CDR3 protein is CASSPQTSGSFNEQYV. In nucleotides, the CDR3 is TGTGCCAGCTCACCACAGACTAGCGGGAGTTTCAACGAGCAGTACGTC.

This clone was picked up a small number of times. This sample includes further DNA sequences coding for the same CDR3. The gene calls are TRBV15 and TRBJ2-6; tentatively, D is TRBD2 (5 bases). This CDR3 contains 16 residues. The V gene lost 0 bases and the J gene lost 0 bases, with 6 bases spanning the gap. CDR1 and CDR2 from the germline V gene are LNHNV and YYDKDF (reference sequence). The CDR3 sequence: CATSRDRGSGANVLTF. Here the CDR3 DNA reads TGTGCCACCAGCAGAGATCGGGGCTCTGGGGCCAACGTCCTGACTTTC.

This clone was observed a few times. The rearrangement links TRBV7-2 to TRBJ1-1; D is unresolved. The CDR3 is 12 residues long. Germline V CDR1 and CDR2: SGHTA, FQGNSA. Deletions cut 5 bases from V and 0 bases from J, with 4 bases between. CDR3 residues: CASSPVNTEAFF. The CDR3 DNA follows: TGTGCCAGCAGCCCGGTGAACACTGAAGCTTTCTTT.

This clone was recorded a few times. This sequence joins TRBV5-4 and TRBJ2-5, with 10 bases that match TRBD2. The CDR3 loop spans 14 amino acids. Germline-derived CDR1 and CDR2 are SGHNT and YYREEE (reference sequence). V was clipped by 4 bases and J by 4 bases; unmatched bases: 4. CDR3 protein: CASSNVAGGETQYF. The CDR3, as DNA: TGTGCCAGCAGCAACGTAGCGGGAGGAGAGACCCAGTACTTC.

This clone was recorded a few times. V is TRBV9 and J is TRBJ2-2; TRBD1 matches 7 bases. Per the germline V gene, CDR1 is SGDLS and CDR2 is YYNGEE. V shed 4 bases, J shed 3 bases, and the junction held 9 bases outside the gene matches. The CDR3 consists of 16 residues. In DNA form, the CDR3 reads TGTGCCAGCAGCCCCGGGGCAGGGGGTTACACCGGGGAGCTGTTTTTT. This gives the protein CASSPGAGGYTGELFF.

This clone turned up a few times. This CDR3 is also generated by other DNA sequences in the sample. The J gene is TRBJ1-5, the V gene TRBV28, with no clear D. The CDR3 runs 12 residues. Germline CDR1 MDHEN, CDR2 SYDVKM. Trimming removed 5 bases from V and 1 base from J, with 3 bases in between. The CDR3 bases are TGTGCCAGCAGTCGGAGCAATCAGCCCCAGCATTTT. As protein: CASSRSNQPQHF.

This clone was found a few times. The chain uses TRBV9 and TRBJ2-3, with D tentatively TRBD1 (6 bases). The germline V and J ends were trimmed by 5 bases and 3 bases, with 13 bases remaining between them. Looked up from germline, CDR1 is SGDLS and CDR2 is YYNGEE. The CDR3 consists of 14 residues. The CDR3, as DNA: TGTGCCAGCAGTGTGGGTACAGGGACAGATACGCAGTATTTT. Its translation is CASSVGTGTDTQYF.

This sequence joins TRBV7-2 and TRBJ2-3; 8 bases agree with TRBD2. Unmatched junction bases numbered 4, after V lost 5 bases and J lost 9 bases. This CDR3 has 12 residues. The germline CDR1 and CDR2 sequences are SGHTA and FQGNSA. The CDR3 reads CASSLLAETQYF. Here the CDR3 DNA reads TGTGCCAGCAGCCTACTAGCGGAGACGCAGTATTTT.

This chain joins TRBV6-5 and TRBJ1-1, with TRBD1 matching over 10 bases. CDR3 length: 16 residues. Germline loops: CDR1 MNHEY, CDR2 SVGAGI. Trimming removed 0 bases from V and 0 bases from J; junction bases left unmatched: 1. DNA for the CDR3: TGTGCCAGCAGTTACTCCGGGACAGGGGTGAACACTGAAGCTTTCTTT. The encoded protein is CASSYSGTGVNTEAFF.

The gene calls are TRBV11-2 and TRBJ2-7; D possibly corresponds to TRBD2 (6 bases). Germline loops: CDR1 SGHAT, CDR2 FQNNGV. Deletions cut 5 bases from V and 4 bases from J, with 12 bases between. This CDR3 contains 13 residues. CDR3 protein: CASSPLGLYEQYV. Here the CDR3 DNA reads TGTGCCAGCAGCCCGCTGGGACTTTACGAGCAGTACGTC.

The V call is TRBV5-1, the J call TRBJ2-5; D ambiguous. Germline CDR1 SGHRS, CDR2 YFSETQ. The CDR3 covers 12 residues. V was clipped by 4 bases and J by 7 bases, with 11 bases between them. Here the CDR3 reads CASSLVGSTQYF. CDR3 bases: TGCGCCAGCAGCCTAGTTGGGTCGACCCAGTACTTC.

This clone was found a few times. The genes are TRBV5-6 and TRBJ2-5; 10 positions match TRBD1. Germline V gene sequence: CDR1 SGHDT, CDR2 YYEEEE. J was trimmed by 3 bases and V by 4 bases; bases with no gene match: 3. The CDR3 has 14 residues. Here the CDR3 DNA reads TGTGCCAGCAGCCGAGGACAGGGGGAAGAGACCCAGTACTTC. Translated, it gives CASSRGQGEETQYF.

The chain links TRBV27 to TRBJ2-5; D not certain. There are 15 residues in the CDR3. Germline CDR1 MNHEY, CDR2 SMNVEV (reference sequence). V lost 4 bases and J lost 0, with 12 bases in between. The CDR3 is CASSSTARYQETQYF. The DNA of the CDR3 is TGTGCCAGCAGTTCCACGGCTAGATACCAAGAGACCCAGTACTTC.

The chain links TRBV4-1 to TRBJ2-7; 7 positions agree with TRBD1. Germline V gives CDR1 MGHRA, CDR2 YSYEKL. The CDR3 consists of 15 residues. V trimming: 0 bases; J trimming: 1 base; junction bases outside the gene matches: 3. The CDR3, as DNA: TGCGCCAGCAGCCAAGATTGGGACAGTTCCTACGAGCAGTACTTC. Its protein product is CASSQDWDSSYEQYF.

This clone showed up just a few times. The rearrangement links TRBV30 to TRBJ1-1; D gene uncertain. Germline assignment: CDR1 GTSNPN and CDR2 SVGIG (reference sequence). The V end lost 4 bases, the J end lost 6 bases, and 9 bases lay between the germline ends. The CDR3 is made up of 11 amino acids. This chain's CDR3 is CAWTAGAEAFF. Written as DNA, the CDR3 is TGTGCCTGGACGGCAGGTGCTGAAGCTTTCTTT.

The J gene is TRBJ1-2, the V gene TRBV2; TRBD1 agrees at 10 bases. After removal of 6 bases from V and 2 bases from J, the junction contained 3 bases not matched to a gene. Germline V CDR1 and CDR2: SNHLY, FYNNEI. This CDR3 region has 14 residues. The CDR3 DNA is TGTGCCAGCAGCCTGGGACAGGGGAACTATGGCTACACCTTC. It encodes CASSLGQGNYGYTF.

The chain has TRBV6-5 and TRBJ1-1; 8 bases align to TRBD1. CDR3 length: 12 amino acids. In germline, CDR1 is MNHEY, CDR2 SVGAGI. V lost 8 bases to trimming and J lost 5 bases; unmatched junction nucleotides: 4. DNA for the CDR3: TGTGCCAGCGCAAACAGGGGGACTGAAGCTTTCTTT. Encoded protein: CASANRGTEAFF.

This clone appeared a few times. This rearrangement joins TRBV9 to TRBJ1-1, with TRBD1 matching over 10 bases. The CDR3 has 16 amino acids. V trimming: 3 bases; J trimming: 3 bases; junction bases outside the gene matches: 8. Germline lookup yields CDR1 SGDLS and CDR2 YYNGEE. The CDR3 loop reads CASSAAYGQGDTEAFF. The CDR3 bases are TGTGCCAGCAGCGCGGCTTACGGACAGGGGGACACTGAAGCTTTCTTT.

The rearrangement uses TRBV2 and TRBJ1-2; 11 bases align to TRBD1. From germline, CDR1 is SNHLY and CDR2 FYNNEI. CDR3 size: 14 residues. The V segment lost 6 bases and the J segment 4 bases; nucleotides outside the gene matches: 4. CDR3 amino acids: CASSGQGAAYGYTF. The CDR3 DNA sequence: TGTGCCAGCAGCGGACAGGGGGCCGCCTATGGCTACACCTTC.

This sequence joins TRBV9 and TRBJ2-1; D unclear. Looked up from germline, CDR1 is SGDLS and CDR2 is YYNGEE. The CDR3 sequence is 13 residues long. V was trimmed by 2 bases and J by 3 bases, leaving 6 bases between them. The CDR3 sequence: CASSVGSYNEQFF. As DNA, the CDR3 is TGTGCCAGCAGCGTTGGTAGCTACAATGAGCAGTTCTTC.